The T cell receptor beta chain described here comes from a study of blood T cell repertoires in COVID-19. Study as a whole: Researchers got acute and convalescent COVID-19 samples from the United States, Italy and Spain. The analysed material was cDNA or gDNA that came from T cells, B-cell-depleted T cells, or PBMCs.

Original processing notes: For nucleated cells, counts were estimated from reference gene primer amplification. TCRdb's copy holds only in-frame clones and misses some; the assay was immunoSEQ multiplex PCR. The V and J calls and clone size come from that table; D and trimming were worked out from the DNA. Of about half a million clones listed, 75% to 90% are singletons. This CDR3 has 14 amino acids. The V and J ends lost 7 bases and 0 bases respectively, with 10 bases between them. Germline values: CDR1 LNHDA, CDR2 SQIVND (reference sequence). The chain combines TRBV19 with TRBJ1-5, with unresolved D. Sequenced material: peripheral blood. The sequence was collected from a man younger than 35 with COVID-19, enrolled during active disease. The CDR3 here is CASTLLYSNQPQHF. The DNA for the CDR3 is TGTGCCAGTACCCTTCTCTATAGCAATCAGCCCCAGCATTTT.